Presented here are 18 T cell receptor beta chains from one specimen sequenced in a study of identifying expanded T cells in peripheral blood (dated by TCRdb to the late 2010s). Libraries were made using the immunoSEQ multiplex PCR assay. In its TCRdb copy, this immuneACCESS table keeps in-frame sequences only and misses some clones. Where compared with another copy, unresolved V genes explain less than half of these, and the others have no known cause. This sample holds some 90,000 clones; approximately 86% were observed only once. The top ten hold 5.5% to 6.5% of the sample. Sequencing used blood. These receptors all come from a person aged 18 to 69 in good health.

This clone appeared once. The V and J genes are TRBV30 and TRBJ1-6; D gene uncertain. CDR3 length: 14 residues. V lost 3 bases and J 9 bases, leaving 15 bases between the germline ends. From germline, CDR1 is GTSNPN and CDR2 SVGIG (reference sequence). CDR3 amino acids: CAWSGQPGGSPLHF. The CDR3 nucleotides read TGTGCCTGGAGCGGCCAGCCTGGAGGTTCACCCCTCCACTTT.

V and J are TRBV7-6 and TRBJ2-1; 8 bases match TRBD1. The J segment lost 4 bases and the V segment lost 0 bases, leaving 11 bases of the junction unmatched. The CDR3 is made up of 18 amino acids. The V gene's germline CDR1 is SGHVS and CDR2 FNYEAQ. The CDR3 DNA sequence: TGTGCCAGCAGCTTAGCGGTTTTTAGACAGGGGATGTACAATGAGCAGTTCTTC. Translating gives CASSLAVFRQGMYNEQFF.

This sequence joins TRBV2 and TRBJ1-2; the D is unclear. This CDR3 is built from 13 residues. CDR1 SNHLY and CDR2 FYNNEI come from the germline V gene. The germline V and J ends were trimmed by 3 bases and 8 bases, with 13 bases remaining between them. CDR3 sequence: CASSDSGYLGYTF. The CDR3 DNA is TGTGCCAGCAGTGACTCGGGATACCTGGGCTACACCTTC.

This clone was recorded once. J is TRBJ2-6 and V is TRBV19; perhaps TRBD1 as D (5 bases). This CDR3 has 18 residues. The germline CDR1 and CDR2 sequences are LNHDA and SQIVND (reference sequence). Trimming stripped 2 bases from V and 2 bases from J, with 16 bases between. CDR3 amino acids: CASSILGKGVAGANVLTF. The CDR3 DNA follows: TGTGCCAGTAGTATATTGGGGAAAGGGGTAGCTGGGGCCAACGTCCTGACTTTC.

This clone was counted between two and nine times. CDR3 in DNA: TGTGCCAGCAGCTATCGGGAGGTCCCGGCAGATACGCAGTATTTT. This encodes CASSYREVPADTQYF. The chain links TRBV12-1 to TRBJ2-3; the DNA was not used to check the table's D call, TRBD2. TRBV12-1 is annotated as a pseudogene. The CDR3 length is 15 residues.

The gene calls are TRBV18 and TRBJ1-5; 7 bases agree with TRBD1. Germline trimming cut 3 bases from V and 6 bases from J; bases unmatched to any gene: 5. The CDR3 runs 14 residues. In germline, CDR1 is KGHSH, CDR2 LQKENI. In DNA form, the CDR3 reads TGTGCCAGCTCACCTAACAGGGGAACTCAGCCCCAGCATTTT. It yields the protein CASSPNRGTQPQHF.

This clone was detected only once. The rearrangement uses TRBV6-5 and TRBJ2-7, with 7 bases aligning to TRBD1. This CDR3 is 15 amino acids long. J was trimmed by 2 bases and V by 1 base; bases with no gene match: 5. The germline CDR1 and CDR2 sequences are MNHEY and SVGAGI. CDR3 region: CASSYFRGQTYEQYF. CDR3 nucleotide sequence: TGTGCCAGCAGTTACTTTAGGGGACAGACCTACGAGCAGTACTTC.

The rearrangement uses TRBV5-1 and TRBJ2-5; TRBD1 or TRBD2 may be the D gene (5 bases each). Between the trimmed V and J ends, which lost 0 bases and 10 bases, there was a span of 22 bases. This CDR3 is built from 16 residues. Germline V gene sequence: CDR1 SGHRS, CDR2 YFSETQ. The CDR3: CASSLEAGTPRRVQYF. In DNA form, the CDR3 reads TGCGCCAGCAGCTTGGAAGCCGGGACCCCAAGACGTGTCCAGTACTTC.

The V call is TRBV2, the J call TRBJ1-1; maybe TRBD1 (5 bases). The CDR3 extends over 13 amino acids. Germline V gene sequence: CDR1 SNHLY, CDR2 FYNNEI. With 10 bases removed from V and 3 bases from J, the gap between germline ends came to 15 bases. The CDR3 nucleotides read TGTGCCATCCGTGGGGGAAGGGACACTGAAGCTTTCTTT. Translated: CAIRGGRDTEAFF.

The chain recombines TRBV5-1 with TRBJ2-1; a possible D gene is TRBD2 (5 bases). Germline CDR1 SGHRS, CDR2 YFSETQ. The CDR3 is made up of 13 amino acids. Trimming left V 5 bases short and J 2 bases short, with 8 bases between. CDR3 sequence (DNA): TGCGCCAGCAGTGAGGGTACCTACAATGAGCAGTTCTTC. It translates to CASSEGTYNEQFF.

The chain joins TRBV19 to TRBJ2-1, with D uncertain. The CDR3 is 16 residues long. The germline V and J ends were trimmed by 7 bases and 6 bases, with 22 bases remaining between them. Germline V CDR1 and CDR2: LNHDA, SQIVND (reference sequence). This CDR3 reads CASNRQASGSRNEQFF. The DNA of the CDR3 is TGTGCCAGTAACCGACAAGCATCGGGCTCCCGCAATGAGCAGTTCTTC.

This clone was counted between two and nine times. The chain employs TRBV6-1 and TRBJ1-5, with D perhaps matching TRBD1 (5 bases). The length of the CDR3 is 14 residues. Trimming took 6 bases from V and 6 from J, leaving 15 bases between them. Germline CDR1 MNHNS, CDR2 SASEGT. CDR3 coding DNA: TGTGCCAGCAGACCCAGCAAAGGGGCTCAGCCCCAGCATTTT. Protein product: CASRPSKGAQPQHF.

This clone appeared once. The J gene is TRBJ1-5, the V gene TRBV7-2; D may be TRBD1 (6 bases). This CDR3 is built from 15 residues. The V end was cut by 7 bases, the J end by 4 bases, with 17 bases between. Looked up from germline, CDR1 is SGHTA and CDR2 is FQGNSA. CDR3 loop: CASTATGSLNQPQHF. The DNA for the CDR3 is TGTGCCAGCACCGCCACAGGGAGTTTGAATCAGCCCCAGCATTTT.

The chain is built from TRBV18 and TRBJ1-3; 7 nucleotides line up with TRBD1. The CDR3 spans 16 residues. Germline values: CDR1 KGHSH, CDR2 LQKENI. With 3 bases clipped from V and 2 bases from J, the junction kept 7 bases outside the gene matches. The CDR3 DNA sequence: TGTGCCAGCTCACCCCTACTGACAGGGACTGGAAACACCATATATTTT. Translation: CASSPLLTGTGNTIYF.

This clone was detected only once. The chain combines TRBV27 with TRBJ1-1; D ambiguous. The CDR3 runs to 13 residues. CDR1 and CDR2 (germline): MNHEY, SMNVEV (reference sequence). Trimming removed 4 bases at V and 6 bases at J, with 12 bases between. This CDR3 is CASSSTVEAEAFF. CDR3 bases: TGTGCCAGCAGTTCAACAGTAGAGGCTGAAGCTTTCTTT.

The V gene is TRBV10-3, the J gene TRBJ1-2, with 7 positions matching TRBD1. The germline V gene encodes CDR1 ENHRY and CDR2 SYGVKD. The V and J ends lost 6 bases and 3 bases, in that order; junction bases with no gene match: 10. This CDR3 region has 15 residues. The CDR3 spells CAISHRQGTYYGYTF. In DNA form, the CDR3 reads TGTGCCATCAGCCACAGACAGGGAACCTACTATGGCTACACCTTC.

The chain carries TRBV4-3 and TRBJ1-2, with D uncertain. Between the trimmed V and J ends, which lost 0 bases and 4 bases, there was a span of 9 bases. Germline CDR1 is LGHNA and CDR2 is YSLEER. The CDR3 is 14 residues long. CDR3 in DNA: TGCGCCAGCAGCCAAGACTCGATCAGCTATGGCTACACCTTC. It encodes CASSQDSISYGYTF.

This chain uses TRBV5-1 with TRBJ2-1, with 9 bases lining up with TRBD2. This CDR3 contains 15 residues. Trimming took 1 base from V and 1 from J; bases not matched to a gene: 0. The germline gives CDR1 SGHRS, CDR2 YFSETQ. In nucleotides, the CDR3 is TGCGCCAGCAGCTTGACTAGCGGGTCCTACAATGAGCAGTTCTTC. Translation gives CASSLTSGSYNEQFF.